Below, one TCR beta chain is given with its context. The sample belongs to a study of blood T cell repertoires in COVID-19. Across the whole study: Acute and convalescent COVID-19 samples came from the United States, Italy and Spain. T cells, B-cell-depleted T cells, or PBMCs provided the cDNA or gDNA that served as material.

The data were produced by immunoSEQ multiplex PCR, yet TCRdb's version contains in-frame clones alone and is incomplete. The sample lists almost 85,000 clones, 75% to 90% seen once, with approximately 1% in the top ten. The study recruited people aged 18 to 89 years across approximately 24 US areas. Assignments of participants to cohorts depended upon their own reported clinical history. Material: PBMCs or T cells enriched from blood (not recorded which). The TCR comes from a woman between 50 and 59 years old with acute COVID-19.

CDR3 protein: CASSLGRTGAKNIQYF. CDR3 nucleotide sequence: TGTGCCAGCAGCTTGGGGAGGACAGGGGCCAAAAACATTCAGTACTTC. The genes are TRBV5-4 and TRBJ2-4; 8 nucleotides align to TRBD1. Germline V gives CDR1 SGHNT, CDR2 YYREEE (reference sequence). The CDR3 extends over 16 amino acids. Trimming removed 0 bases from V and 1 base from J; junction bases left unmatched: 3. The full variable domain, its missing parts supplied by reference TRBV5-4 and TRBJ2-4, is ETGVTQSPTHLIKTRGQQVTLRCSSQSGHNTVSWYQQALGQGPQFIFQYYREEENGRGNFPPRFSGLQFPNYSSELNVNALELDDSALYLCASSLGRTGAKNIQYFGAGTRLSVL.